These 20 T cell receptor beta chains were all obtained from the same sample, sequenced in a study of blood T cell repertoires in COVID-19. Libraries were prepared by immunoSEQ multiplex PCR; TCRdb keeps only in-frame clonotypes and omits some of them. The table lists around 30,000 clones, roughly 90% of them singletons. Material for sequencing was peripheral blood. The receptors derive from a woman between 40 and 50 years old with active or convalescent COVID-19.

The rearrangement joins TRBV19 to TRBJ2-1; 8 positions match TRBD2. Trimming took 0 bases from V and 6 from J; bases not matched to a gene: 16. The CDR3 extends over 19 amino acids. Germline CDR1 LNHDA, CDR2 SQIVND (reference sequence). The CDR3 protein is CASSIDPPARGGSGNEQFF. CDR3 in DNA: TGTGCCAGTAGTATAGACCCACCCGCTCGGGGGGGGTCGGGCAATGAGCAGTTCTTC.

The chain combines TRBV4-3 with TRBJ2-3; D is possibly TRBD1 (6 bases). V was pared by 4 bases and J by 4 bases, with 12 bases between. The CDR3 is 14 residues long. CDR1 and CDR2 (germline): LGHNA, YSLEER. The CDR3 region is CASSLGQGSDTQYF. The CDR3 nucleotides are TGCGCCAGCAGCCTCGGGCAGGGGTCAGATACGCAGTATTTT.

The CDR3 sequence: CASSSTGTGGNEQFF. Here the CDR3 DNA reads TGCGCCAGCAGTTCCACCGGGACAGGTGGCAATGAGCAGTTCTTC. The chain is built from TRBV5-1 and TRBJ2-1, with 8 bases identical to TRBD1. In germline, CDR1 is SGHRS, CDR2 YFSETQ. The V and J ends lost 5 bases and 6 bases, in that order; junction bases with no gene match: 10. The CDR3 consists of 15 residues. Drawing the rest from reference TRBV5-1 and TRBJ2-1, the complete variable domain is KAGVTQTPRYLIKTRGQQVTLSCSPISGHRSVSWYQQTPGQGLQFLFEYFSETQRNKGNFPGRFSGRQFSNSRSEMNVSTLELGDSALYLCASSSTGTGGNEQFFGPGTRLTVL.

The count of this clone is one. This rearrangement joins TRBV5-1 to TRBJ1-2; D possibly corresponds to TRBD1 (6 bases). The CDR3 totals 12 residues. Germline CDR1 SGHRS, CDR2 YFSETQ. Trimming took off 4 bases at V and 9 bases at J, with 13 bases between the two ends. This CDR3 is CASSQGQLSYTF. As DNA, the CDR3 is TGCGCCAGCAGCCAAGGACAGCTAAGCTACACCTTC.

The genes are TRBV11-2 and TRBJ1-1; TRBD1 is a possible D gene (5 bases). The CDR3 has 14 residues. The ends were cut back, 3 bases at V and 2 bases at J, with 10 bases in the middle. The germline CDR1 and CDR2 sequences are SGHAT and FQNNGV. CDR3 region: CASSLRQINTEAFF. DNA of the CDR3: TGTGCCAGCAGCTTGCGACAGATAAACACTGAAGCTTTCTTT.

The CDR3 spells CASSQDGSGANVLTF. The CDR3 DNA follows: TGCGCCAGCAGCCAAGATGGGAGTGGGGCCAACGTCCTGACTTTC. The rearrangement links TRBV4-1 to TRBJ2-6; maybe TRBD2 (5 bases). The CDR3 is 15 amino acids. Germline V gene sequence: CDR1 MGHRA, CDR2 YSYEKL. Trimming removed 0 bases from V and 3 bases from J, with 6 bases in between.

This chain links TRBV6-6 with TRBJ1-5; tentatively, D is TRBD1 (5 bases). The CDR3 covers 15 residues. V was pared by 2 bases and J by 7 bases, with 15 bases between. From germline, CDR1 is MNHNY and CDR2 SVGAGI (reference sequence). CDR3 loop: CASSYPSGGEQPQHF. The CDR3 nucleotides read TGTGCCAGCAGTTACCCGTCCGGGGGGGAACAGCCCCAGCATTTT.

CDR3 sequence: CASSLGQGSPEAFF. The CDR3 DNA is TGCGCCAGCAGCTTGGGACAGGGAAGCCCTGAAGCTTTCTTT. The chain couples TRBV5-1 to TRBJ1-1; 7 nucleotides match TRBD1. The germline V gene encodes CDR1 SGHRS and CDR2 YFSETQ. The V and J ends lost 0 bases and 6 bases, in that order; junction bases with no gene match: 5. The CDR3 loop spans 14 amino acids. The whole variable domain, remainder taken from reference TRBV5-1 and TRBJ1-1, is KAGVTQTPRYLIKTRGQQVTLSCSPISGHRSVSWYQQTPGQGLQFLFEYFSETQRNKGNFPGRFSGRQFSNSRSEMNVSTLELGDSALYLCASSLGQGSPEAFFGQGTRLTVV.

The V and J genes are TRBV12-3 or TRBV12-4 and TRBJ2-3; 7 positions match TRBD2. The CDR3 totals 13 residues. Trimming took 0 bases from V and 6 from J; bases not matched to a gene: 0. CDR3 DNA sequence: TGTGCCAGCAGTTTAGCGGGAGGGGATACGCAGTATTTT. Translation gives CASSLAGGDTQYF.

The J gene is TRBJ2-7, the V gene TRBV19; 9 nucleotides agree with TRBD1. The CDR3 is 16 residues long. Germline values: CDR1 LNHDA, CDR2 SQIVND (reference sequence). J was trimmed by 0 bases and V by 9 bases; bases with no gene match: 12. The DNA of the CDR3 is TGTGCCAGCTCAACCTCCGGGACAGGGTACTCCTACGAGCAGTACTTC. This codes for CASSTSGTGYSYEQYF.

The chain carries TRBV5-6 and TRBJ2-7; D call uncertain. There are 13 residues in the CDR3. Germline CDR1 SGHDT, CDR2 YYEEEE. Trimming took 5 bases from V and 4 from J, leaving 13 bases between them. The CDR3 is CASSYDKYYEQYF. For the CDR3, the DNA is TGTGCCAGCAGTTATGACAAGTATTACGAGCAGTACTTC. Full variable domain (rest looked up from reference TRBV5-6 and TRBJ2-7): DAGVTQSPTHLIKTRGQQVTLRCSPKSGHDTVSWYQQALGQGPQFIFQYYEEEERQRGNFPDRFSGHQFPNYSSELNVNALLLGDSALYLCASSYDKYYEQYFGPGTRLTVT.

CDR3 protein: CASSPLRGGTYEQYF. Here the CDR3 DNA reads TGTGCCAGCTCACCATTGAGAGGGGGCACCTACGAGCAGTACTTC. The J gene is TRBJ2-7, the V gene TRBV18, with 7 bases identical to TRBD1. The CDR3 has 15 amino acids. Germline V CDR1 and CDR2: KGHSH, LQKENI. V shed 2 bases, J shed 2 bases, and the junction held 6 bases outside the gene matches.

This sequence joins TRBV4-3 and TRBJ2-5; TRBD1 matches at 11 bases. With V trimmed by 6 bases and J by 5 bases, 8 bases remained unmatched. The CDR3 loop spans 15 amino acids. Germline CDR1 LGHNA, CDR2 YSLEER. The CDR3, as DNA: TGCGCCAGCAGTCGAGGACAGGGGGCGCGGGAGACCCAGTACTTC. The encoded protein is CASSRGQGARETQYF.

The chain couples TRBV29-1 to TRBJ2-5; 10 bases fit TRBD1. This CDR3 is 14 amino acids long. V gave up 2 bases and J gave up 3 bases; unmatched junction bases: 3. Germline CDR1 is SQVTM and CDR2 is ANQGSEA. The CDR3 bases are TGCAGCGTTGAATCGGGGACAGGGGAAGAGACCCAGTACTTC. Translation: CSVESGTGEETQYF.

The rearrangement joins TRBV11-2 to TRBJ2-1, with 11 bases matching TRBD2. This CDR3 region has 15 residues. J was trimmed by 3 bases and V by 6 bases; bases with no gene match: 4. Germline-derived CDR1 and CDR2 are SGHAT and FQNNGV. CDR3 residues: CASRLAGVYYNEQFF. CDR3 coding DNA: TGTGCCAGCAGACTAGCGGGAGTTTACTACAATGAGCAGTTCTTC.

J is TRBJ2-7 and V is TRBV5-1, with D possibly matching TRBD1 (5 bases). From germline, CDR1 is SGHRS and CDR2 YFSETQ. V was cut by 7 bases and J by 1 base, with 12 bases left in between. The CDR3 loop spans 13 amino acids. The CDR3 spells CASCLDSSYEQYF. CDR3 in DNA: TGCGCCAGCTGTCTAGACAGTTCCTACGAGCAGTACTTC. Variable domain in full (rest from reference TRBV5-1 and TRBJ2-7): KAGVTQTPRYLIKTRGQQVTLSCSPISGHRSVSWYQQTPGQGLQFLFEYFSETQRNKGNFPGRFSGRQFSNSRSEMNVSTLELGDSALYLCASCLDSSYEQYFGPGTRLTVT.

The chain recombines TRBV5-4 with TRBJ2-5, with D perhaps TRBD2 (6 bases). The germline V and J ends were trimmed by 4 bases and 1 base, with 11 bases remaining between them. Germline CDR1 reads SGHNT; CDR2 reads YYREEE (reference sequence). The CDR3 consists of 14 residues. Here the CDR3 DNA reads TGTGCCAGCAGCCCGAGGCGGGGCCAAGAGACCCAGTACTTC. Residues: CASSPRRGQETQYF.

The genes are TRBV6-1 and TRBJ1-4; no clear D. Germline V lookup: CDR1 MNHNS, CDR2 SASEGT. Trimming cost V 3 bases and J 11 bases, with 19 bases left between them. The CDR3 runs to 15 residues. As DNA, the CDR3 is TGTGCCAGCAGTGAGAGTTCTGGGAGCGGTGGGAAACTGTTTTTT. Amino acids: CASSESSGSGGKLFF.

The chain is built from TRBV28 and TRBJ2-7; 8 bases map to TRBD1. This CDR3 has 15 residues. Germline CDR1 MDHEN, CDR2 SYDVKM. J lost 5 bases, V lost 8 bases, and 14 bases had no gene match. The CDR3 DNA sequence: TGTGCCAGCGGGGGGCTGGGCAGGGGGCTACACGAGCAGTACTTC. Amino acids: CASGGLGRGLHEQYF.

V usage is TRBV18 and J usage is TRBJ1-5; maybe TRBD1 (6 bases). Germline CDR1 is KGHSH and CDR2 is LQKENI. This CDR3 region has 15 residues. The V end lost 3 bases, the J end lost 0 bases, and 9 bases lay between the germline ends. The CDR3 nucleotides read TGTGCCAGCTCACCGGGACACTATAGCAATCAGCCCCAGCATTTT. Translating it yields CASSPGHYSNQPQHF. Looking up the rest from reference TRBV18 and TRBJ1-5 gives the full variable domain: NAGVMQNPRHLVRRRGQEARLRCSPMKGHSHVYWYRQLPEEGLKFMVYLQKENIIDESGMPKERFSAEFPKEGPSILRIQQVVRGDSAAYFCASSPGHYSNQPQHFGDGTRLSIL.